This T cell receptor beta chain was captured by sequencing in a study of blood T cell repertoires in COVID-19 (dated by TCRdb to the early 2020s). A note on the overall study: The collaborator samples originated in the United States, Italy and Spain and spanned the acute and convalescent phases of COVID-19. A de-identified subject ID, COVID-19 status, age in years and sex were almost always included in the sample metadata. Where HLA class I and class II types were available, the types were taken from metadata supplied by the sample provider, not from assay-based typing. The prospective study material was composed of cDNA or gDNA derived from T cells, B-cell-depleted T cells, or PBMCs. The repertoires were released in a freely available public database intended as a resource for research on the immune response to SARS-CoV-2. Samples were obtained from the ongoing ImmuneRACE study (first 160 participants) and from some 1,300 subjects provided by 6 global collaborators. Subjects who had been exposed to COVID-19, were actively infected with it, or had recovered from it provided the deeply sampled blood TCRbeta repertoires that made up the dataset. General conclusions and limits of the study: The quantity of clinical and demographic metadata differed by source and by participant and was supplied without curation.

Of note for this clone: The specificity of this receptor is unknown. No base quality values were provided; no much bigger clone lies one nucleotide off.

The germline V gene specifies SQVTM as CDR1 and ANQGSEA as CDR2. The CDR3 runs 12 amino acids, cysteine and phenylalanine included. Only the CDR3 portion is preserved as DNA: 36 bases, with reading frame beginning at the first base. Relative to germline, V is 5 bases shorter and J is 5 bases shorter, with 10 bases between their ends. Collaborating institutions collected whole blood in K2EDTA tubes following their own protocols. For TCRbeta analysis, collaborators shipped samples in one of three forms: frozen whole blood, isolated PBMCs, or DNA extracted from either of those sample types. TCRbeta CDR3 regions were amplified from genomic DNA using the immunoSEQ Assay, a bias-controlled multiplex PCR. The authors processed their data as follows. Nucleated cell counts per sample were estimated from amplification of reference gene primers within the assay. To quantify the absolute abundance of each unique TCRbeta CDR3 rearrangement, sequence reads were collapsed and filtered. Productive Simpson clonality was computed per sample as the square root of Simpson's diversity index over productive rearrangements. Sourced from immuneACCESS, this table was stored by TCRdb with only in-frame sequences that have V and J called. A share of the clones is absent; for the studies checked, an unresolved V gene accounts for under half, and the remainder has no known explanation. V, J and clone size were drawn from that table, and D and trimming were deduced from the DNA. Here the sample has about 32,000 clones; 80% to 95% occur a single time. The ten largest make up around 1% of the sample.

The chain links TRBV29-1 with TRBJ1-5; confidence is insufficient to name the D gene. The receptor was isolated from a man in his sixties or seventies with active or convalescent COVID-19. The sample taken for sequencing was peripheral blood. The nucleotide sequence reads TGCAGCGTTTGGGAGGGTGATCAGCCCCAGCATTTT. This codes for CSVWEGDQPQHF.